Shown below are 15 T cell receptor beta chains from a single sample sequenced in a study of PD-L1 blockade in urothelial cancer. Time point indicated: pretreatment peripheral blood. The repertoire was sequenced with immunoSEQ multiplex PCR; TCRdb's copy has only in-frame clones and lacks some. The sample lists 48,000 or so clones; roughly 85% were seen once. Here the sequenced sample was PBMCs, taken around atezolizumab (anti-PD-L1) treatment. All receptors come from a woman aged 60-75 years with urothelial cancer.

CDR3 sequence reads: CASSYGEGWGNYGYTF. As DNA, the CDR3 is TGTGCCAGCAGTTACGGGGAGGGGTGGGGGAACTATGGCTACACCTTC. The chain uses TRBV6-5 and TRBJ1-2; D is possibly TRBD1 (5 bases). Germline CDR1 and CDR2: MNHEY and SVGAGI. Trimming took 2 bases from V and 2 from J, leaving 15 bases between them. This CDR3 spans 16 amino acids.

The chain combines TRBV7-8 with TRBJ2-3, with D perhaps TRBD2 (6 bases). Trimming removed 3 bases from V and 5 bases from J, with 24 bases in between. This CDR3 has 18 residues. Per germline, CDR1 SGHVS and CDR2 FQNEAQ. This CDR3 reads CASSFPAKGTQREDTQYF. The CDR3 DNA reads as TGTGCCAGCAGCTTTCCCGCCAAGGGGACTCAGAGGGAAGATACGCAGTATTTT.

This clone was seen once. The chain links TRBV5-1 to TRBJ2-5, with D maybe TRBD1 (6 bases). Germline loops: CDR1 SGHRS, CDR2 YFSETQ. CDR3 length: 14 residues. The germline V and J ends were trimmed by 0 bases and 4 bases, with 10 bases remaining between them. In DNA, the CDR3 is TGCGCCAGCAGCTTGGGGGCCAGGGGAGAGACCCAGTACTTC. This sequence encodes CASSLGARGETQYF.

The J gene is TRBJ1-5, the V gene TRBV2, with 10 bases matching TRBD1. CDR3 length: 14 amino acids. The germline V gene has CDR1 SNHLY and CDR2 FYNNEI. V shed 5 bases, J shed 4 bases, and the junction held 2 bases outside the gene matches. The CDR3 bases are TGTGCCAGCAGTCTGGACAGGGGGAATCAGCCCCAGCATTTT. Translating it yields CASSLDRGNQPQHF.

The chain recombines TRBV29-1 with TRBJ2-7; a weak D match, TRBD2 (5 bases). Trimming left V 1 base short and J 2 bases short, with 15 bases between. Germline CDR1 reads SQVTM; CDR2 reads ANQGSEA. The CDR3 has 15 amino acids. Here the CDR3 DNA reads TGCAGCGTTGAAGTGATGGCAGACGGGACCTACGAGCAGTACTTC. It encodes CSVEVMADGTYEQYF.

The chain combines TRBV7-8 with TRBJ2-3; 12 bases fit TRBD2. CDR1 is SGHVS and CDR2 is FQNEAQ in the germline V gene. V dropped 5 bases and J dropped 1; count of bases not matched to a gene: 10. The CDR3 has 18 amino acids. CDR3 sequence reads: CASSMLAGGTVGTDTQYF. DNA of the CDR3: TGTGCCAGCAGCATGCTAGCGGGGGGGACAGTCGGCACAGATACGCAGTATTTT.

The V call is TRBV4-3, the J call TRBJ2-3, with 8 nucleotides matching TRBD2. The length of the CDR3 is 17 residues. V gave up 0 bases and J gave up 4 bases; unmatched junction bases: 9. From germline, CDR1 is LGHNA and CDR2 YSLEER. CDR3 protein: CASSQDIGGGPPDTQYF. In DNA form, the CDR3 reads TGCGCCAGCAGCCAAGATATAGGCGGGGGGCCCCCAGATACGCAGTATTTT.

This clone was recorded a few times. This CDR3 is CASSRLQGGLFF. For the CDR3, the DNA is TGTGCCAGCAGCCGCCTACAGGGTGGGCTGTTTTTT. J is TRBJ2-2 and V is TRBV5-4, with D possibly TRBD1 on 6 matching bases. The CDR3 extends over 12 amino acids. Between the trimmed V and J ends, which lost 4 bases and 13 bases, there was a span of 14 bases. CDR1 is SGHNT and CDR2 is YYREEE in the germline V gene (reference sequence). The full variable domain, rest sourced from reference TRBV5-4 and TRBJ2-2, is ETGVTQSPTHLIKTRGQQVTLRCSSQSGHNTVSWYQQALGQGPQFIFQYYREEENGRGNFPPRFSGLQFPNYSSELNVNALELDDSALYLCASSRLQGGLFFGEGSRLTVL.

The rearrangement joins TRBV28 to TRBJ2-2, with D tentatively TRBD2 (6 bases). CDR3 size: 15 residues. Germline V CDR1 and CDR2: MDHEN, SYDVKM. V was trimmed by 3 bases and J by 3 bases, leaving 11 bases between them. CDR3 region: CASSFGGLYTGELFF. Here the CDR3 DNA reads TGTGCCAGCAGTTTCGGGGGATTATACACCGGGGAGCTGTTTTTT. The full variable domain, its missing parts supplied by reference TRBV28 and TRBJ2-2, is DVKVTQSSRYLVKRTGEKVFLECVQDMDHENMFWYRQDPGLGLRLIYFSYDVKMKEKGDIPEGYSVSREKKERFSLILESASTNQTSMYLCASSFGGLYTGELFFGEGSRLTVL.

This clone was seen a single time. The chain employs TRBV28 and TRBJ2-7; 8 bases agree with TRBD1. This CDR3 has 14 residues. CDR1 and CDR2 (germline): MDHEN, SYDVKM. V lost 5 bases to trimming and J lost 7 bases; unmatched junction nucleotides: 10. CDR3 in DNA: TGTGCCAGCAGTCGACAGGGGCCCCCCTTGGAGCAGTACTTC. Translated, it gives CASSRQGPPLEQYF. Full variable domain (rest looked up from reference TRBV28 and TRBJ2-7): DVKVTQSSRYLVKRTGEKVFLECVQDMDHENMFWYRQDPGLGLRLIYFSYDVKMKEKGDIPEGYSVSREKKERFSLILESASTNQTSMYLCASSRQGPPLEQYFGPGTRLTVT.

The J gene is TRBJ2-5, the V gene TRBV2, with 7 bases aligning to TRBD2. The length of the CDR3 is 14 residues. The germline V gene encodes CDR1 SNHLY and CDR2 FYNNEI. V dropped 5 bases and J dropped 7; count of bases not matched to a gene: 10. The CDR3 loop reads CASSPLSGAPTQYF. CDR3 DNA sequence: TGTGCCAGCAGTCCCCTAAGCGGGGCCCCGACCCAGTACTTC.

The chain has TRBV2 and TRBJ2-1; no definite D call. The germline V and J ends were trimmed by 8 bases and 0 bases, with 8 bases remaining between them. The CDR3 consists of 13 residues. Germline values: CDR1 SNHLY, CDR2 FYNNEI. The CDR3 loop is CASLSGSYNEQFF. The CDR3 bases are TGTGCCAGCTTGAGTGGCTCCTACAATGAGCAGTTCTTC.

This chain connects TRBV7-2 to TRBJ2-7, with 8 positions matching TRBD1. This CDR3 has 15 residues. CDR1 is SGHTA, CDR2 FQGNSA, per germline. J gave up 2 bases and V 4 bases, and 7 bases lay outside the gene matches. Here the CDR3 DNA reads TGTGCCAGCAGCTCAAACAGACAGGGGCCCTACGAGCAGTACTTC. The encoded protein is CASSSNRQGPYEQYF.

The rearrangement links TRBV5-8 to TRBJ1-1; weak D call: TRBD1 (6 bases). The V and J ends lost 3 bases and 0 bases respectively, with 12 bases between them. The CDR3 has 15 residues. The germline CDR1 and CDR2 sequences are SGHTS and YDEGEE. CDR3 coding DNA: TGTGCCAGCAGCTGGGGGGGCGGCGTGAACACTGAAGCTTTCTTT. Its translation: CASSWGGGVNTEAFF.

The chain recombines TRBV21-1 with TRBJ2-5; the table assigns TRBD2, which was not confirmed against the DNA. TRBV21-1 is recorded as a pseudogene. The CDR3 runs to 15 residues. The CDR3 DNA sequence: TGTGCCAGCAGCAAAGGAGAATACTCCCAAGAGACCCAGTACTTC. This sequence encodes CASSKGEYSQETQYF.